These 11 T cell receptor beta chains originate from one sample sequenced in a study of cytomegalovirus exposure and HLA in healthy donors. Sequenced by immunoSEQ multiplex PCR; TCRdb stores in-frame clones only, minus some. This table holds 90,000 to 110,000 clones, around 86% found once. Input material: PBMCs. The receptors here all came from a young woman in good health and CMV-seropositive.

The V call is TRBV10-3, the J call TRBJ1-3, with 7 bases fitting TRBD1. V shed 2 bases and J 0 bases; nucleotides not matched to a gene: 13. CDR3 length equals 19 residues. Germline CDR1 and CDR2: ENHRY and SYGVKD. In nucleotides, the CDR3 is TGTGCCATCAGTGAGAAGGGAAAACAGGGGCCTATCTCTGGAAACACCATATATTTT. It translates to CAISEKGKQGPISGNTIYF.

J is TRBJ2-1 and V is TRBV9; possible D gene TRBD2, 7 bases. V was trimmed by 4 bases and J by 6 bases, leaving 23 bases between them. The CDR3 has 17 residues. Germline V gene data show CDR1 as SGDLS and CDR2 as YYNGEE. The CDR3 DNA reads as TGTGCCAGCAGCAAAAAGGGGGAGGGGTCTTCGTTCAATGAGCAGTTCTTC. This translates into CASSKKGEGSSFNEQFF.

The chain is built from TRBV10-3 and TRBJ1-5; TRBD1 agrees at 7 bases. Germline-derived CDR1 and CDR2 are ENHRY and SYGVKD. The CDR3 covers 16 residues. Trimming took 3 bases from V and 0 from J; bases not matched to a gene: 5. CDR3 in DNA: TGTGCCATCAGTGACCAGACAGGGTCTAGCAATCAGCCCCAGCATTTT. This sequence encodes CAISDQTGSSNQPQHF.

V gene TRBV27 combines with J gene TRBJ1-2; 7 nucleotides align to TRBD1. The CDR3 runs 15 residues. Losses at the gene ends were 1 base for V and 5 bases for J; bases not matched to a gene: 7. The germline CDR1 and CDR2 sequences are MNHEY and SMNVEV (reference sequence). CDR3 protein: CASSLYPGGGYGYTF. The CDR3 nucleotides read TGTGCCAGCAGTTTATATCCAGGGGGTGGGTATGGCTACACCTTC.

In this sample, this clone turned up a few times. The V call is TRBV6-5, the J call TRBJ1-1, with 7 bases that match TRBD1. V lost 5 bases and J lost 7; bases outside the gene matches: 4. Per germline, CDR1 MNHEY and CDR2 SVGAGI. This CDR3 has 12 residues. In DNA form, the CDR3 reads TGTGCCAGCAGTCTGACAGGGATTGAAGCTTTCTTT. Translated: CASSLTGIEAFF.

The CDR3 bases are TGTGCCAGCAGTGAAGTGGCGGGAGCCCCCGGGGAGCTGTTTTTT. Translation: CASSEVAGAPGELFF. The chain joins TRBV6-1 to TRBJ2-2; 7 bases match TRBD2. Per germline, CDR1 MNHNS and CDR2 SASEGT. There are 15 residues in the CDR3. V was clipped by 1 base and J by 6 bases; unmatched bases: 5.

The chain uses TRBV11-3 and TRBJ2-5; tentatively, D is TRBD1 (5 bases). Per the germline V gene, CDR1 is SGHNT and CDR2 is YENEEA. V dropped 3 bases and J dropped 5 bases, with 16 bases sitting between them. The CDR3 totals 15 residues. The CDR3 coding sequence is TGTGCCAGCAGCTTTGATCCAGGGCCACGGGAGACCCAGTACTTC. This gives the protein CASSFDPGPRETQYF.

The J gene is TRBJ2-1, the V gene TRBV9, with TRBD2 identical over 9 bases. Germline V gene data show CDR1 as SGDLS and CDR2 as YYNGEE. The CDR3 loop spans 14 amino acids. V trimming: 6 bases; J trimming: 4 bases; junction bases outside the gene matches: 5. CDR3 DNA sequence: TGTGCCAGCACTGGGCGGGGGGGATACAATGAGCAGTTCTTC. This translates into CASTGRGGYNEQFF.

The chain recombines TRBV7-2 with TRBJ2-4; D not resolved. The germline V and J ends were trimmed by 4 bases and 2 bases, with 15 bases remaining between them. The CDR3 totals 16 residues. Germline V gene lookup returns CDR1 SGHTA and CDR2 FQGNSA. The CDR3: CASSYRSSRSKNIQYF. CDR3 in DNA: TGTGCCAGCAGCTACCGGTCTTCTAGATCCAAAAACATTCAGTACTTC.

This chain connects TRBV19 to TRBJ1-1; D is perhaps TRBD1 (5 bases). Germline CDR1 and CDR2: LNHDA and SQIVND (reference sequence). V lost 5 bases to trimming and J lost 6 bases, with 10 bases between them. The CDR3 consists of 12 residues. The CDR3: CASSGGFAEAFF. The DNA for the CDR3 is TGTGCCAGTAGTGGGGGGTTCGCTGAAGCTTTCTTT.

V is TRBV7-3 and J is TRBJ1-6; tentatively, D is TRBD1 (6 bases). V shed 1 base and J shed 9 bases, with 13 bases lying between them. Germline CDR1 is SGHTA and CDR2 is FQGTGA. The CDR3 covers 15 residues. The CDR3 nucleotides are TGTGCCAGCAGCTTAAATCAAGGGGGTACTTCACCCCTCCACTTT. It encodes CASSLNQGGTSPLHF.